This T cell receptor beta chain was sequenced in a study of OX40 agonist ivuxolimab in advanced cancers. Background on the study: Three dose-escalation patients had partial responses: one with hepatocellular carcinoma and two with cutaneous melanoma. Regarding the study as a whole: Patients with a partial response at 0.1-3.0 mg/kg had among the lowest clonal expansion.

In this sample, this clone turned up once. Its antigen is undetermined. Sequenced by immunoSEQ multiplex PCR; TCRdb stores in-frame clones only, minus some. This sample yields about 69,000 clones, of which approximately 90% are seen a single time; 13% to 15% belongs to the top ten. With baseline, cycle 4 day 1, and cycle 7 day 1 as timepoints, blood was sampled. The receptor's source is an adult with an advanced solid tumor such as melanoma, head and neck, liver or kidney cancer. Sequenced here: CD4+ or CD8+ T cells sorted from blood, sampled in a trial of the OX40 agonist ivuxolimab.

CDR3 DNA sequence: TGTGCCTGGAGTGGGGAGACTAGCACAGATACGCAGTATTTT. It encodes CAWSGETSTDTQYF. The chain carries TRBV30 and TRBJ2-3, with a tentative D call TRBD2 (5 bases). Germline V gives CDR1 GTSNPN, CDR2 SVGIG (reference sequence). This CDR3 region has 14 residues. V lost 1 base to trimming and J lost 0 bases, with 8 bases between them.